Below, 20 T cell receptor beta chains from the same sample are listed, as sequenced in a study of shared clonotypes between healthy human individuals. Assay used: immunoSEQ multiplex PCR; TCRdb lists only in-frame clones, some missing. The sample shows some 1,400,000 clones, around 97% of them seen only once. The sample comprised naive CD4+ T cells sorted from blood. Specified subset: CD45RA+ positively selected. All receptors derive from a man aged 25 to 40 in good health.

The table lists this clone with a count of one. V is TRBV5-4 and J is TRBJ2-3, with unresolved D. The germline CDR1 and CDR2 sequences are SGHNT and YYREEE (reference sequence). V was clipped by 1 base and J by 2 bases, with 11 bases between them. The CDR3 is 15 amino acids. CDR3 nucleotides: TGTGCCAGCAGCTTGTTTTCTCTAGTCACAGATACGCAGTATTTT. It translates to CASSLFSLVTDTQYF.

This chain links TRBV5-1 with TRBJ1-4; D is undetermined. Germline V lookup: CDR1 SGHRS, CDR2 YFSETQ. The CDR3 covers 12 residues. V was pared by 0 bases and J by 6 bases, with 3 bases between. The chain's CDR3 is CASSLEDEKLFF. The CDR3 coding sequence is TGCGCCAGCAGCTTGGAGGATGAAAAACTGTTTTTT.

The chain has TRBV6-5 and TRBJ1-2; D call uncertain. The CDR3 has 12 amino acids. CDR1 is MNHEY, CDR2 SVGAGI, per germline. The V gene lost 5 bases and the J gene lost 6 bases, with 10 bases spanning the gap. This CDR3 is CASSPTTDGYTF. The CDR3 region has the DNA TGTGCCAGCAGTCCTACGACGGATGGCTACACCTTC.

The genes are TRBV6-1 and TRBJ1-1, with D hard to call. Trimming removed 1 base from V and 6 bases from J, with 12 bases in between. Germline lookup yields CDR1 MNHNS and CDR2 SASEGT. The CDR3 runs 14 residues. CDR3 loop: CASSEGGNRPEAFF. CDR3 DNA sequence: TGTGCCAGCAGTGAAGGGGGTAATCGCCCTGAAGCTTTCTTT.

The chain couples TRBV4-1 to TRBJ1-1; 7 nucleotides line up with TRBD1. CDR3 length equals 16 residues. Germline CDR1 reads MGHRA; CDR2 reads YSYEKL. J was trimmed by 8 bases and V by 2 bases; bases with no gene match: 14. The CDR3, as DNA: TGCGCCAGCAGCCAATTTTTACCGGGACAGAGATGGGAAGCTTTCTTT. Encoded protein: CASSQFLPGQRWEAFF.

The chain joins TRBV28 to TRBJ2-2, with unresolved D. Trimming removed 2 bases at V and 4 bases at J, with 8 bases between. Germline V gives CDR1 MDHEN, CDR2 SYDVKM. The CDR3 loop spans 14 amino acids. The DNA for the CDR3 is TGTGCCAGCAGTTTAATGGGGATCACCGGGGAGCTGTTTTTT. Translation gives CASSLMGITGELFF.

The V and J genes are TRBV5-6 and TRBJ1-4; D is uncertain. Germline V gene data show CDR1 as SGHDT and CDR2 as YYEEEE. V was clipped by 2 bases and J by 0 bases, with 11 bases between them. The CDR3 extends over 16 amino acids. CDR3 sequence (DNA): TGTGCCAGCAGCTTCGGGCAGCTCGCAACTAATGAAAAACTGTTTTTT. This codes for CASSFGQLATNEKLFF.

This clone was seen a few times. The chain employs TRBV5-1 and TRBJ1-2; D is undetermined. The CDR3 runs 17 residues. Looked up from germline, CDR1 is SGHRS and CDR2 is YFSETQ. Trimming removed 1 base from V and 2 bases from J, with 18 bases in between. CDR3 sequence reads: CASSLRSSRSSNYGYTF. The CDR3 DNA follows: TGCGCCAGCAGCTTGCGGAGCTCCAGATCGTCCAACTATGGCTACACCTTC.

Notes on this clone: Other nucleotide sequences in the sample specify the same CDR3. The gene calls are TRBV18 and TRBJ1-2; 7 positions agree with TRBD1. Germline V CDR1 and CDR2: KGHSH, LQKENI. The V and J ends lost 6 bases and 8 bases, in that order; junction bases with no gene match: 3. The length of the CDR3 is 11 residues. DNA for the CDR3: TGTGCCAGCTCTCCAGGGGGAGGCTACACCTTC. Its translation: CASSPGGGYTF.

The CDR3 loop reads CASRNPGVSNEQYF. CDR3 bases: TGTGCCAGTAGAAATCCGGGGGTCTCTAACGAGCAGTACTTC. The J gene is TRBJ2-7, the V gene TRBV19; TRBD2 might be the D (6 bases). The germline CDR1 and CDR2 sequences are LNHDA and SQIVND (reference sequence). V was trimmed by 6 bases and J by 5 bases, leaving 17 bases between them. The CDR3 contains 14 residues.

V is TRBV27 and J is TRBJ1-2; perhaps TRBD1 as D (6 bases). V was trimmed by 6 bases and J by 8 bases, leaving 13 bases between them. Germline-derived CDR1 and CDR2 are MNHEY and SMNVEV (reference sequence). This CDR3 has 12 residues. CDR3 sequence: CASRQGPGGYTF. The CDR3 region has the DNA TGTGCCAGCAGACAGGGACCCGGCGGCTACACCTTC.

The V and J genes are TRBV5-5 and TRBJ2-2; the D is unclear. The V gene's germline CDR1 is SGHKS and CDR2 YYEKEE (reference sequence). This CDR3 comprises 14 residues. The ends were cut back, 0 bases at V and 4 bases at J, with 7 bases in the middle. The CDR3 is CASSLGGVTGELFF. In nucleotides, the CDR3 is TGTGCCAGCAGCTTGGGGGGTGTCACCGGGGAGCTGTTTTTT. The whole variable domain, filled in from reference TRBV5-5 and TRBJ2-2, reads DAGVTQSPTHLIKTRGQQVTLRCSPISGHKSVSWYQQVLGQGPQFIFQYYEKEERGRGNFPDRFSARQFPNYSSELNVNALLLGDSALYLCASSLGGVTGELFFGEGSRLTVL.

The chain has TRBV2 and TRBJ2-2; D gene ambiguous. Germline V gene sequence: CDR1 SNHLY, CDR2 FYNNEI. V lost 2 bases to trimming and J lost 13 bases, with 11 bases between them. The CDR3 is 12 residues long. As DNA, the CDR3 is TGTGCCAGCAGTGAAATAATCCCTAGGCTGTTTTTT. Translation gives CASSEIIPRLFF.

The V call is TRBV28, the J call TRBJ1-2; 8 bases align to TRBD1. V lost 5 bases and J lost 3; bases outside the gene matches: 5. The germline V gene has CDR1 MDHEN and CDR2 SYDVKM. CDR3 length equals 14 residues. The CDR3 sequence: CASSSDRGYYGYTF. In nucleotides, the CDR3 is TGTGCCAGCAGTAGCGACAGGGGCTACTATGGCTACACCTTC.

This chain uses TRBV12-5 with TRBJ2-3, with 8 positions matching TRBD1. The CDR3 spans 15 residues. V shed 8 bases and J 6 bases; nucleotides not matched to a gene: 13. The V gene's germline CDR1 is LGHNT and CDR2 FRNRAP. The CDR3 DNA is TGTGCTAGTTCGGGCGGACAGGGCGCATCGGATACGCAGTATTTT. Translation gives CASSGGQGASDTQYF. The full variable domain, completed using reference TRBV12-5 and TRBJ2-3, is DARVTQTPRHKVTEMGQEVTMRCQPILGHNTVFWYRQTMMQGLELLAYFRNRAPLDDSGMPKDRFSAEMPDATLATLKIQPSEPRDSAVYFCASSGGQGASDTQYFGPGTRLTVL.

This sequence joins TRBV28 and TRBJ1-4, with 7 bases identical to TRBD1. V dropped 6 bases and J dropped 8; count of bases not matched to a gene: 9. The CDR3 totals 14 residues. The germline gives CDR1 MDHEN, CDR2 SYDVKM. The CDR3 sequence is CASRAGGSQEKLFF. The CDR3 DNA sequence: TGTGCCAGCAGGGCAGGGGGAAGCCAGGAAAAACTGTTTTTT.

The chain has TRBV9 and TRBJ2-2; tentatively, D is TRBD2 (5 bases). The CDR3 is 15 residues long. Trimming cost V 0 bases and J 4 bases, with 10 bases left between them. Germline V CDR1 and CDR2: SGDLS, YYNGEE. The CDR3 DNA reads as TGTGCCAGCAGCGTAGGTACTAGTGCCACCGGGGAGCTGTTTTTT. Amino acids: CASSVGTSATGELFF.

The chain employs TRBV9 and TRBJ2-3; 7 bases agree with TRBD2. CDR1 SGDLS and CDR2 YYNGEE come from the germline V gene. The length of the CDR3 is 16 residues. V shed 0 bases and J 2 bases; nucleotides not matched to a gene: 6. The CDR3 DNA follows: TGTGCCAGCAGCGTAGCTAGCGGCACTTACACAGATACGCAGTATTTT. Protein product: CASSVASGTYTDTQYF. The whole variable domain, remainder taken from reference TRBV9 and TRBJ2-3, is DSGVTQTPKHLITATGQRVTLRCSPRSGDLSVYWYQQSLDQGLQFLIQYYNGEERAKGNILERFSAQQFPDLHSELNLSSLELGDSALYFCASSVASGTYTDTQYFGPGTRLTVL.

The genes are TRBV5-1 and TRBJ2-7; TRBD2 agrees at 8 bases. Germline CDR1 and CDR2: SGHRS and YFSETQ. The CDR3 consists of 15 residues. The V segment lost 4 bases and the J segment 2 bases; nucleotides outside the gene matches: 8. The CDR3, as DNA: TGCGCCAGCAGCCCCAGCGGGAGTGTGACCTACGAGCAGTACTTC. It is translated as CASSPSGSVTYEQYF.

This chain joins TRBV15 and TRBJ2-5; TRBD1 agrees at 8 bases. The germline V gene encodes CDR1 LNHNV and CDR2 YYDKDF (reference sequence). The junction had 2 bases not matched to a gene; V was cut back by 2 bases and J by 3 bases. CDR3 length: 14 amino acids. This CDR3 reads CATSRPDREETQYF. The CDR3 bases are TGTGCCACCAGCAGACCGGACAGGGAAGAGACCCAGTACTTC.